This T cell receptor beta chain was captured in a study of blood T cell repertoires in COVID-19. About the study: Specimens from acute and convalescent COVID-19 originated in the United States, Italy and Spain. The analysed material was cDNA or gDNA that came from T cells, B-cell-depleted T cells, or PBMCs.

This clone appeared once. The CDR3 length is 14 residues. CDR1 is MNHEY, CDR2 SVGEGT, per germline. The V gene lost 5 bases and the J gene lost 8 bases, with 16 bases spanning the gap. Original data processing: Estimation of nucleated cell counts was performed using reference gene primer amplification. TCRdb's table, derived via immunoSEQ multiplex PCR, lists solely in-frame clones and lacks some. Clone size and V and J calls were adopted from that table, with D and trimming inferred from the DNA. There are some 250,000 clones in the sample; 70% to 90% occur only once, and around 5.9% lies in the top ten.

The sequencing input was peripheral blood. The receptor's source is a man aged 60 to 75 with acute or convalescent COVID-19. The V and J genes are TRBV6-2 or TRBV6-3 and TRBJ1-5; a possible D gene is TRBD1 (5 bases). CDR3: CASSTRQFWEPQHF. CDR3 nucleotide sequence: TGTGCCAGCAGTACCAGACAGTTCTGGGAGCCCCAGCATTTT.